The T cell receptor (beta chain) under discussion was sequenced for a study of T cell responses to AZD1222 COVID-19 vaccine (dated by TCRdb to about 2021). A note on the overall study: TCR sequencing covered more than 230 trial participants: nearly 210 given two doses of AZD1222 and 26 given two doses of MenACWY control vaccine. Trial participants were enrolled by age into 18-55, 56-69 and 70-plus year subgroups, with approximately 150, 30 and 60 TCR-sequenced participants respectively. Overall study outcomes, separate from this receptor: The 56-69-year group was small, and its depth increase did not reach significance, likely because of low power. Because no day 14 peak-response samples were available, repertoires were characterized only after the peak T cell response. A significant rise in spike-specific TCR breadth and depth was observed after two AZD1222 doses relative to day 0 and relative to MenACWY recipients. Conclusions about previously exposed vaccinees were limited because only six AZD1222 recipients were SARS-CoV-2 seropositive at baseline. Participants were mostly white British, with more females than males. The authors suggested clonal diversity may have been underestimated. Nearly half of unique spike-specific TCRs reportedly recognized epitopes outside regions mutated in the B.1.351 and B.1.1.7 variants. CD4 TCRs associated with the vaccine covered the entire spike protein, and the dominant responses were in regions 160-218 and 743-854.

The CDR3 regions of human TCRbeta chains were analyzed by immunosequencing. The original pipeline was this. TCRs in the repertoires were matched against a reference library of SARS-CoV-2-specific TCRs that had been generated with the MIRA antigen-specificity platform. Breadth was defined as the fraction of unique TCRs that were SARS-CoV-2-associated. Depth was defined as the fraction of total T cells that were SARS-CoV-2-associated. Using the MIRA data, each spike-specific TCR was assigned both to the spike region to which the TCR was reactive and to a CD4 or CD8 class. Log10-transformed breadth and depth values were compared by one-way ANOVA with Sidak's multiple comparisons tests. As stored in TCRdb, this immuneACCESS dataset retains in-frame rearrangements with V and J assigned. A fraction of the clones does not appear; measured against another copy, unresolved V genes explain less than half of the discrepancy, and the remainder lacks a known reason. V, J and clone size were drawn from that table, and D and trimming were deduced from the DNA. Within this sample are more than 70,000 clones, with around 90% of them counted one time only. About 30% of the sample is taken by the ten largest.

Note on this clone: No cognate antigen has been identified for it. It has no much larger one-base neighbor in the sample; base qualities were not kept.

V drops 1 base and J drops 0 bases, leaving 3 bases in between. Counted from cysteine to phenylalanine, this CDR3 has 14 amino acids. Only CDR3 DNA remains: 42 bases, in frame from the first base. The germline V gene specifies MNHNS as CDR1 and SASEGT as CDR2. The sample's time point, from its label and the paper: about 28 days (+/-7) after the second vaccine dose. Because spike-specific TCR depth and breadth did not differ between the two schedules, AZD1222 recipients who got a second dose at roughly 4 weeks were pooled with those who got a second dose at roughly 12 weeks. Samples from vaccinated people were obtained from the UK trials COV001 and COV002, which included a single-blind randomized controlled phase 2/3 trial of AZD1222 (ChAdOx1 nCoV-19) in healthy adults. Trial participant PBMC samples were collected at day 0 and day 28 after the second dose for TCRbeta chain sequencing.

This specimen consisted of peripheral blood, obtained 28 days after the second AZD1222 dose. The chain is made from TRBV6-1 and TRBJ1-4, with the D gene call left open. This TCR came from an adult who received the AZD1222 COVID-19 vaccine. The CDR3 protein: CASSEGTTNEKLFF. The DNA reads TGTGCCAGCAGTGAAGGCACAACTAATGAAAAACTGTTTTTT.